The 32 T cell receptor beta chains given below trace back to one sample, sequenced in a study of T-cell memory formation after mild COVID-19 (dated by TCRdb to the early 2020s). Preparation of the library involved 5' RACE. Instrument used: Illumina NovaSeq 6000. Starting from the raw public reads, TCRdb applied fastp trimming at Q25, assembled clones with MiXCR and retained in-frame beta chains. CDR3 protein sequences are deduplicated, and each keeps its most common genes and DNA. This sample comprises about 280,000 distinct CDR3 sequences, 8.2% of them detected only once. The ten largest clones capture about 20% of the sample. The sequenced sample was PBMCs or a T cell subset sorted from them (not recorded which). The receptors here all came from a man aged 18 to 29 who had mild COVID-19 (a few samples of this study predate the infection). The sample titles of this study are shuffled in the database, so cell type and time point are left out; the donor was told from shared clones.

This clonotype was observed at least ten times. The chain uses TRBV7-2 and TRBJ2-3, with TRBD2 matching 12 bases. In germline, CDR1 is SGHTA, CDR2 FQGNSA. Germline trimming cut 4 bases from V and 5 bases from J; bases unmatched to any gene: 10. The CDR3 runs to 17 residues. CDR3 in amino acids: CASSSRSSGGAIDTQYF. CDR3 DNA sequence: TGTGCCAGCAGCTCGCGGTCTAGCGGGGGGGCTATAGATACGCAGTATTTT.

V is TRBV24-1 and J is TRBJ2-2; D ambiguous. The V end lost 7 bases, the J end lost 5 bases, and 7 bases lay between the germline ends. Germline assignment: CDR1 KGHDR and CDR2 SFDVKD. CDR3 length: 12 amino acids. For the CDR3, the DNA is TGTGCCACCAGCTGGTTGACCGGGGAGCTGTTTTTT. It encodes CATSWLTGELFF.

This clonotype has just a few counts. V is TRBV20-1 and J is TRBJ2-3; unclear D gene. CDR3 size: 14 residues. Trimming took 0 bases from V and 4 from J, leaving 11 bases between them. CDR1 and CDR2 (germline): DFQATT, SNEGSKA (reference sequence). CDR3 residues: CSARDQERADTQYF. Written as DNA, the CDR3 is TGCAGTGCTAGAGATCAGGAGCGCGCAGATACGCAGTATTTT.

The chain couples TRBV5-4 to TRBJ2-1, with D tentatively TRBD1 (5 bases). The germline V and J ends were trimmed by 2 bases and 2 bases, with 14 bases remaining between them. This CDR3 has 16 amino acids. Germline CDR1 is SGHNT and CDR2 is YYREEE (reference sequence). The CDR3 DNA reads TGTGCCAGCAGCTTACCTTCAGGGCTCGCCTACAATGAGCAGTTCTTC. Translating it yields CASSLPSGLAYNEQFF.

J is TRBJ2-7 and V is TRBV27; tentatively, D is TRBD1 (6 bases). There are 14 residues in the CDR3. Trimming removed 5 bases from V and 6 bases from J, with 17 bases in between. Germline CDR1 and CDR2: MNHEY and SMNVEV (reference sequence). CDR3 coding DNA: TGTGCCAGCAGTCCAGGAACAGGGTTGGGCGAGCAGTACTTC. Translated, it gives CASSPGTGLGEQYF.

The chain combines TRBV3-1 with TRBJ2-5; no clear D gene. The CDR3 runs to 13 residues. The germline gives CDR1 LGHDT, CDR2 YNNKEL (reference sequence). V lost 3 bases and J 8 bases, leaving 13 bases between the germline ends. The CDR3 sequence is CASSQSNSLTQYF. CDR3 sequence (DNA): TGTGCCAGCAGCCAGTCTAATAGTTTAACCCAGTACTTC.

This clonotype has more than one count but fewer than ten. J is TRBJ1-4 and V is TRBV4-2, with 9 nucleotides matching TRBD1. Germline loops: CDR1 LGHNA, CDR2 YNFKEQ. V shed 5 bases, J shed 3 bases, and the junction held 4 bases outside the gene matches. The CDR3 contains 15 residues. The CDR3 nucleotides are TGTGCCAGCAGCAACCGGGACAGGGCTAATGAAAAACTGTTTTTT. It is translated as CASSNRDRANEKLFF.

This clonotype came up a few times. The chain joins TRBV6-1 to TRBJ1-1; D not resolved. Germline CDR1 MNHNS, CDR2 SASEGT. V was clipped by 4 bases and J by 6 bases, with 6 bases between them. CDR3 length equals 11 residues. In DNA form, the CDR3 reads TGTGCCAGCAGTGGGTCGGCTGAAGCTTTCTTT. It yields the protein CASSGSAEAFF.

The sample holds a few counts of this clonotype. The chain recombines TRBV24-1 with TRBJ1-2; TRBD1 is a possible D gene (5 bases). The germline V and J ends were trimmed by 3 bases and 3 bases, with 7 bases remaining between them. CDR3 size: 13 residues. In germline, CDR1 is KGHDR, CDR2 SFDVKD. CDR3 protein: CATSDPGYYGYTF. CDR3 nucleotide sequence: TGTGCCACCAGTGATCCAGGGTACTATGGCTACACCTTC.

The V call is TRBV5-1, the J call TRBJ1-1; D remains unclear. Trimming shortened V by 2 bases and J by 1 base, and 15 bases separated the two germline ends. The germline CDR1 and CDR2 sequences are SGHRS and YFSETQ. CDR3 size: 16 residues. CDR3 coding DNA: TGCGCCAGCAGCTTAGGTCCGGGAGGAGGGAACACTGAAGCTTTCTTT. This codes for CASSLGPGGGNTEAFF. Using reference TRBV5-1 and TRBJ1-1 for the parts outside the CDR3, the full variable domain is KAGVTQTPRYLIKTRGQQVTLSCSPISGHRSVSWYQQTPGQGLQFLFEYFSETQRNKGNFPGRFSGRQFSNSRSEMNVSTLELGDSALYLCASSLGPGGGNTEAFFGQGTRLTVV.

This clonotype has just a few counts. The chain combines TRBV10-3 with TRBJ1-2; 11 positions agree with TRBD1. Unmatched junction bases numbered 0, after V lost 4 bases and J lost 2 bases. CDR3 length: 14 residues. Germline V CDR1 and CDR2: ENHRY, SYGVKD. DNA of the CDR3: TGTGCCATCAGTGGGGACAGGGGGAACTATGGCTACACCTTC. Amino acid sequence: CAISGDRGNYGYTF.

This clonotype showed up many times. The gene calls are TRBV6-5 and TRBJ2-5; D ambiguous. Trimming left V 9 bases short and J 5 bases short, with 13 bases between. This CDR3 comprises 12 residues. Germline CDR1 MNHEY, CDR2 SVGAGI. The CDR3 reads CASRTGWETQYF. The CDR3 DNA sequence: TGTGCCAGTCGGACGGGCTGGGAGACCCAGTACTTC.

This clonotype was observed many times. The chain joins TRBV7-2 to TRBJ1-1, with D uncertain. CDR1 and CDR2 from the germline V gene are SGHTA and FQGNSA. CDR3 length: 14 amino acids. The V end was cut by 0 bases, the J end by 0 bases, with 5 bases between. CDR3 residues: CASSLARLNTEAFF. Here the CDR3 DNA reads TGTGCCAGCAGCTTAGCGCGGTTGAACACTGAAGCTTTCTTT.

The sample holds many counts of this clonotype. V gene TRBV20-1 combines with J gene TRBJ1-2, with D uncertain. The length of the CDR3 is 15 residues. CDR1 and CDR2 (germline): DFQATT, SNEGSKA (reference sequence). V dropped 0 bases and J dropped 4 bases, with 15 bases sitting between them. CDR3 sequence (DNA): TGCAGTGCTAGAGATCAGGCCGGCACCGGCTATGGCTACACCTTC. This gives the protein CSARDQAGTGYGYTF.

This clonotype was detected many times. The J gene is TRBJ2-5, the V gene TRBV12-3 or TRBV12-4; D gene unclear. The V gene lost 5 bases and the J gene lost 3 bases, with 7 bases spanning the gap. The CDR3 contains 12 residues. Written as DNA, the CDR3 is TGTGCCAGCAGTCTAATTGAAGAGACCCAGTACTTC. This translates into CASSLIEETQYF.

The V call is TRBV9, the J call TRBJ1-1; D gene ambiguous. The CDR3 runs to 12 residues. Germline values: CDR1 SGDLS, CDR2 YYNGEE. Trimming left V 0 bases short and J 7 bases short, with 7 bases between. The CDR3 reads CASSVGKGEAFF. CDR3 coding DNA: TGTGCCAGCAGCGTAGGGAAGGGTGAAGCTTTCTTT.

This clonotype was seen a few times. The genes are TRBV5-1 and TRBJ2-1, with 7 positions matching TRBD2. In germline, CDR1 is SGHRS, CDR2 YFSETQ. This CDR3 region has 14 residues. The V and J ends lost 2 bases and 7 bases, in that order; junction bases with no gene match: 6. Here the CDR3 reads CASSFGRGLNEQFF. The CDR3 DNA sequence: TGCGCCAGCAGCTTTGGGCGGGGGTTGAATGAGCAGTTCTTC.

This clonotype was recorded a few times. CDR3 in DNA: TGCGCCAGCAGCTTGGGTCCGGGGGCGGGCTACAATGAGCAGTTCTTC. Residues: CASSLGPGAGYNEQFF. The chain combines TRBV5-1 with TRBJ2-1; D assignment may be TRBD1 or TRBD2 (6 bases each). The ends were cut back, 0 bases at V and 3 bases at J, with 13 bases in the middle. The CDR3 is made up of 16 amino acids. Germline lookup yields CDR1 SGHRS and CDR2 YFSETQ. The full variable domain, rest sourced from reference TRBV5-1 and TRBJ2-1, is KAGVTQTPRYLIKTRGQQVTLSCSPISGHRSVSWYQQTPGQGLQFLFEYFSETQRNKGNFPGRFSGRQFSNSRSEMNVSTLELGDSALYLCASSLGPGAGYNEQFFGPGTRLTVL.

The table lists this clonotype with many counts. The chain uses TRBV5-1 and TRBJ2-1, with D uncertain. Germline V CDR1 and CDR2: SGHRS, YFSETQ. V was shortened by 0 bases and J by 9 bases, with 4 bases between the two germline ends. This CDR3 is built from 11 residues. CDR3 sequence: CASSLGVEQFF. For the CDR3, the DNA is TGCGCCAGCAGCTTGGGAGTTGAGCAGTTCTTC.

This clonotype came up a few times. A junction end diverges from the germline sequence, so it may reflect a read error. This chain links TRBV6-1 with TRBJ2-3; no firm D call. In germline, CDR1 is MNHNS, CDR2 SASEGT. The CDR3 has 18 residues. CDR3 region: CASSEGIGKGVWLDTQYF. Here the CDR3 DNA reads TGTGCCAGCAGCGAAGGTATAGGGAAGGGTGTATGGTTAGATACGCAGTATTTT.

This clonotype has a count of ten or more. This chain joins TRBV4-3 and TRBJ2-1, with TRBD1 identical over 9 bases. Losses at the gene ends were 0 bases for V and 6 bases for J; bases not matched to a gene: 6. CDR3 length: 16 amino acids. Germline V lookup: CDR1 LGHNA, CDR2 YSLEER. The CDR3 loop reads CASSQDPGTGSNEQFF. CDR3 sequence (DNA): TGCGCCAGCAGCCAAGATCCCGGGACAGGGTCCAATGAGCAGTTCTTC.

CDR3 DNA: TGTGCCAGTACCAATCTAGCGGGGCTCTCAGATACGCAGTATTTT. It yields the protein CASTNLAGLSDTQYF. This chain links TRBV6-6 with TRBJ2-3, with TRBD2 matching over 9 bases. Germline V CDR1 and CDR2: MNHNY, SVGAGI (reference sequence). This CDR3 is built from 15 residues. V lost 9 bases to trimming and J lost 4 bases; unmatched junction nucleotides: 11.

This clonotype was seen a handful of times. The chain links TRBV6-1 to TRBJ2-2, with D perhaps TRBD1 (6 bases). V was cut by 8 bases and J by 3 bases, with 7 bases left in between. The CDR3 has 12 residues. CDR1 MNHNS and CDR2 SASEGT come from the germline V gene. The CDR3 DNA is TGTGCCAGCGCAGGGGACACCGGGGAGCTGTTTTTT. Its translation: CASAGDTGELFF.

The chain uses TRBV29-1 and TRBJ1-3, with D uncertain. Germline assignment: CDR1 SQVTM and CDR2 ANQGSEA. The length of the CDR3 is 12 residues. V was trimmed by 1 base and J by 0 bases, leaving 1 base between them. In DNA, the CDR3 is TGCAGCGTTGAAGGCTCTGGAAACACCATATATTTT. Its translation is CSVEGSGNTIYF.

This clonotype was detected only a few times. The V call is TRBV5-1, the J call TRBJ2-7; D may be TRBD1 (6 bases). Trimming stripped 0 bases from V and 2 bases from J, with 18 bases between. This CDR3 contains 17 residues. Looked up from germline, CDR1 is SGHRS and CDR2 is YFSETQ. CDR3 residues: CASSLDTKRGLAYEQYF. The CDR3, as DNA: TGCGCCAGCAGCTTGGATACGAAGAGGGGGTTAGCCTACGAGCAGTACTTC.

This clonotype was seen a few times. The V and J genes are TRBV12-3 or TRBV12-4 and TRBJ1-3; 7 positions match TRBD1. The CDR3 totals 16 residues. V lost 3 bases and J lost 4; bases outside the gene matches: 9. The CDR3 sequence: CASSFAQTGLGNTIYF. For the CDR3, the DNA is TGTGCCAGCAGTTTTGCACAGACAGGGTTAGGAAACACCATATATTTT.

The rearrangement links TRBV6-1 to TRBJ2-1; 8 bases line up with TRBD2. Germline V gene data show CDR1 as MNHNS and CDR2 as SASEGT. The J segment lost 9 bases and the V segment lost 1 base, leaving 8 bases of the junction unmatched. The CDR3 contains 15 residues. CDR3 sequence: CASSEVAGSSSEQFF. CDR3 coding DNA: TGTGCCAGCAGTGAAGTAGCGGGGTCCTCCAGTGAGCAGTTCTTC.

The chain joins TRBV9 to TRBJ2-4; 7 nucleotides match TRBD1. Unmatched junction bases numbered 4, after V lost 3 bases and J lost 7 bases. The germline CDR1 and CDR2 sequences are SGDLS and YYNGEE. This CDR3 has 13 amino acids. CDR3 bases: TGTGCCAGCAGCGCCTACAGGGGTAACATTCAGTACTTC. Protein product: CASSAYRGNIQYF.

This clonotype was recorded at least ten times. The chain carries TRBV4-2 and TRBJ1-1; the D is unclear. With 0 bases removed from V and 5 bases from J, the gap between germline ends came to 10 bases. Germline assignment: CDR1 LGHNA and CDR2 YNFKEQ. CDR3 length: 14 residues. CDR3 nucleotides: TGTGCCAGCAGCCAAGATTCTACTGCTACTGAAGCTTTCTTT. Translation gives CASSQDSTATEAFF.

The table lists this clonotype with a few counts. CDR3 region: CASSGPDSNQPQHF. The CDR3 bases are TGCGCCAGCAGCGGGCCCGATAGCAATCAGCCCCAGCATTTT. The chain joins TRBV4-1 to TRBJ1-5; D is uncertain. The CDR3 sequence is 14 residues long. Germline values: CDR1 MGHRA, CDR2 YSYEKL. V gave up 5 bases and J gave up 0 bases, with 8 bases separating them.

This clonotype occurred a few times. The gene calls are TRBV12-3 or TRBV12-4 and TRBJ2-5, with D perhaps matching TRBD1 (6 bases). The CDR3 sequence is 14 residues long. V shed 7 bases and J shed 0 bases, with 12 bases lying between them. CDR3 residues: CASTEWDNQETQYF. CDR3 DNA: TGTGCCAGCACCGAATGGGACAACCAAGAGACCCAGTACTTC.

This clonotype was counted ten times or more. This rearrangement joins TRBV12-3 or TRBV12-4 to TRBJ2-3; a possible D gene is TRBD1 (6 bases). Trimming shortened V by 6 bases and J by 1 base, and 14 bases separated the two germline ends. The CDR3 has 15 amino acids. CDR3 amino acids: CASRSTGLGTDTQYF. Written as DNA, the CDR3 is TGTGCCAGCAGGTCTACAGGGTTGGGCACAGATACGCAGTATTTT.